The 2 T cell receptor beta chains in this list originate from one sample, sequenced in a study of cytotoxic CD8 clonotypes in ibrutinib-treated CLL. Profiled with immunoSEQ multiplex PCR; TCRdb holds only in-frame clones, not every one. The sample has about 140,000 clones; approximately 90% are singletons. The sequencing used PBMCs, collected after 12 months of ibrutinib treatment. The receptors originated from a human donor with chronic lymphocytic leukemia.

The chain has TRBV7-6 and TRBJ1-1; 8 bases align to TRBD1. V gave up 4 bases and J gave up 6 bases; unmatched junction bases: 13. The CDR3 extends over 16 amino acids. Germline-derived CDR1 and CDR2 are SGHVS and FNYEAQ. The CDR3 sequence is CASSSNRGALISEAFF. In DNA form, the CDR3 reads TGTGCCAGCAGCTCGAACAGGGGGGCTTTAATATCTGAAGCTTTCTTT.

The chain links TRBV11-2 to TRBJ2-7; D remains unclear. Germline values: CDR1 SGHAT, CDR2 FQNNGV. Between the trimmed V and J ends, which lost 1 base and 7 bases, there was a span of 14 bases. The CDR3 sequence is 14 residues long. CDR3 region: CASSLVGPYREQYF. The CDR3, as DNA: TGTGCCAGCAGCTTAGTAGGACCATATCGTGAGCAGTACTTC.